This TCR beta chain comes out of a study of cytotoxic CD8 clonotypes in ibrutinib-treated CLL. Repertoires were generated with immunoSEQ multiplex PCR, while TCRdb's copy carries only in-frame clones and drops some. The table has fewer than 70,000 clones, about 72% seen once. Specimen: PBMCs, collected after 12 months of ibrutinib treatment. This clonotype was sampled from a human donor with chronic lymphocytic leukemia.

As DNA, the CDR3 is TGTGCCAGCAGCAACAACAGGGGGCTGCGGGAGACCCAGTACTTC. Its translation is CASSNNRGLRETQYF. This chain uses TRBV6-1 with TRBJ2-5, with TRBD1 matching 9 bases. The CDR3 runs 15 residues. With 6 bases clipped from V and 5 bases from J, the junction kept 10 bases outside the gene matches. The germline CDR1 and CDR2 sequences are MNHNS and SASEGT.